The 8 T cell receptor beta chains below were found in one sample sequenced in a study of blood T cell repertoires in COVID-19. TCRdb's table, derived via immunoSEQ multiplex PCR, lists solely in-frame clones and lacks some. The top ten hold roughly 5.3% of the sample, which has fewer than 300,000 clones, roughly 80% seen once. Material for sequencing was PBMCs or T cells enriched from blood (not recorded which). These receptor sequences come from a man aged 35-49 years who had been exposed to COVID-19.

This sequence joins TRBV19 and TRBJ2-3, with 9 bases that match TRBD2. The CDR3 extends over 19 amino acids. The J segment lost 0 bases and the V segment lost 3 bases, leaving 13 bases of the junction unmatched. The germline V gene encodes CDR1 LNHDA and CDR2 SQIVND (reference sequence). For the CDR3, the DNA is TGTGCCAGTAGTATGATTTCTGGTTTAGCGGGAGCTAGCACAGATACGCAGTATTTT. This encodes CASSMISGLAGASTDTQYF. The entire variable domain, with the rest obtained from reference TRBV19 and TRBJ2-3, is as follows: DGGITQSPKYLFRKEGQNVTLSCEQNLNHDAMYWYRQDPGQGLRLIYYSQIVNDFQKGDIAEGYSVSREKKESFPLTVTSAQKNPTAFYLCASSMISGLAGASTDTQYFGPGTRLTVL.

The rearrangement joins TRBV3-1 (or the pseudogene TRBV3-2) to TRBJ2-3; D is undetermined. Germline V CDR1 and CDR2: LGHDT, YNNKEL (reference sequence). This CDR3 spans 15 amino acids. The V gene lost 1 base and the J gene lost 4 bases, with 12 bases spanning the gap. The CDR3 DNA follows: TGTGCCAGCAGCCAAGGTCCCCCTCCCGCAGATACGCAGTATTTT. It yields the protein CASSQGPPPADTQYF.

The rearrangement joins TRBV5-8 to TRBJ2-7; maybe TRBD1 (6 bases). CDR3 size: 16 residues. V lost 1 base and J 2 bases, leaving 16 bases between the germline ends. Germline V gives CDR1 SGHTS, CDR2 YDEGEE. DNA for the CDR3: TGTGCCAGCAGCTTGCTAGGGGGACGAGGAACCTACGAGCAGTACTTC. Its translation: CASSLLGGRGTYEQYF.

Here the CDR3 reads CASSRTGHEQYF. The CDR3 DNA sequence: TGTGCCAGCAGCCGGACAGGGCACGAGCAGTACTTC. The chain links TRBV7-9 to TRBJ2-7; TRBD1 agrees at 8 bases. This CDR3 has 12 amino acids. CDR1 and CDR2 from the germline V gene are SEHNR and FQNEAQ (reference sequence). After removal of 5 bases from V and 5 bases from J, the junction contained 2 bases not matched to a gene. Together with reference TRBV7-9 and TRBJ2-7, the CDR3 gives the full variable domain: DTGVSQNPRHKITKRGQNVTFRCDPISEHNRLYWYRQTLGQGPEFLTYFQNEAQLEKSRLLSDRFSAERPKGSFSTLEIQRTEQGDSAMYLCASSRTGHEQYFGPGTRLTVT.

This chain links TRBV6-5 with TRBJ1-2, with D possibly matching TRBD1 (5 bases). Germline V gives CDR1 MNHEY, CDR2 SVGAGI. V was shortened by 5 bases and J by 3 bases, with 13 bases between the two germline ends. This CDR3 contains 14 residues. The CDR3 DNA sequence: TGTGCCAGCAGTCTGACAGAGGTGGACTATGGCTACACCTTC. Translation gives CASSLTEVDYGYTF.

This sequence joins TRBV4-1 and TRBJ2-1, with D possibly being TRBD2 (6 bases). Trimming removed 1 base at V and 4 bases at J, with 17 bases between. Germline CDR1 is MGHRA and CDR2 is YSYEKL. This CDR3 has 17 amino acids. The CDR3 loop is CASSQGERRAAYNEQFF. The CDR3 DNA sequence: TGCGCCAGCAGCCAAGGAGAGCGGAGGGCCGCTTACAATGAGCAGTTCTTC.

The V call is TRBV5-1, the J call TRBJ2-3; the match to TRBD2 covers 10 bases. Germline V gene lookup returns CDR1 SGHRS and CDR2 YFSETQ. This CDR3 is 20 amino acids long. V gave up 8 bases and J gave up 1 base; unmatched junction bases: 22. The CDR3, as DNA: TGCGCCAGTTGGGGTACTAGCGGGGAAATCTGTCTATTTGGCACAGATACGCAGTATTTT. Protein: CASWGTSGEICLFGTDTQYF.

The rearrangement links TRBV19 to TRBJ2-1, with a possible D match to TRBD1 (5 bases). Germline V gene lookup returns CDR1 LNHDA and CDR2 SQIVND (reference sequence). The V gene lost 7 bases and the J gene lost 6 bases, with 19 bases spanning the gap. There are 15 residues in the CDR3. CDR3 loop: CASTPPLRQRNEQFF. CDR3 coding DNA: TGTGCCAGTACCCCACCTTTACGACAGCGCAATGAGCAGTTCTTC.